The T cell receptor beta chain under discussion was sequenced for a study of tumour-infiltrating T cells in Burkitt lymphoma. Background on the study: All epidemiological Burkitt lymphoma subtypes were represented in the cohort. Productive clonality predicted overall and progression-free survival.

Overall study findings and caveats: Many Burkitt lymphoma patients shared several public clonotypes.

This clone was seen only once. Its antigen remains unidentified. The germline V gene has CDR1 MNHEY and CDR2 SVGAGI. The CDR3 spans 13 residues. Trimming took off 6 bases at V and 4 bases at J, with 10 bases between the two ends. The data were produced by immunoSEQ multiplex PCR, yet TCRdb's version contains in-frame clones alone and is incomplete. The sample has approximately 1,500 clones; roughly 17% are singletons. V usage is TRBV6-5 and J usage is TRBJ1-5; D is uncertain. The TCR sequence derives from a human donor with Burkitt lymphoma. Sequencing input: tumor tissue. Here the CDR3 reads CASRRADNQPQHF. In nucleotides, the CDR3 is TGTGCCAGCAGACGCGCAGATAATCAGCCCCAGCATTTT.